The sample holds many counts of the clone carrying this TCR beta chain. Its target is not known. This sample is part of a study of molecular identifiers for immune sequencing clone quantification. TCRdb passed the PCR reads through MiXCR, listing each CDR3 protein once. The sample contains over 550,000 distinct CDR3 sequences, roughly 23% of which appear only once. Findings and caveats of the study: Clonotypes topping 20 RNA copies carried over 97% of effector molecules but under 1% of naive ones.

The origin of this receptor is a human donor in good health. Some libraries in this study had Jurkat cell RNA spiked in. What was sequenced was naive CD8+ T cells from blood, with Jurkat cell RNA spiked in. Stated subset: FACS-sorted CD8+CD4-CCR7+CD45RA+ naive T cells.

The CDR3 coding sequence is TGTGCCCTGGGACAGCCCAATTCACCCCTCCACTTT. The encoded protein is CALGQPNSPLHF. The rearrangement uses TRBV10-3 and TRBJ1-6; 7 nucleotides match TRBD1. Germline CDR1 reads ENHRY; CDR2 reads SYGVKD. This CDR3 is 12 amino acids long. Losses at the gene ends were 11 bases for V and 7 bases for J; bases not matched to a gene: 5.